The entry below gives a single TCR beta chain sequence along with its context. This clone has at least ten counts. Its specific antigen is unknown. Base qualities are not at hand, and no much larger clone is one base apart. This sample was included in a study of T cells after posttransplantation cyclophosphamide (dated by TCRdb to 2016 to 2018). Background for the entire study: Using TRB sequencing, the study followed how the T cell repertoire rebuilt after myeloablative bone marrow transplantation with posttransplantation cyclophosphamide given as GVHD prophylaxis. Blood from all 35 or so PTCy patients with 1-year posttransplant specimens was subjected to TRB sequencing. Public TRB sequences were queried against a database of over 3,000 sequences associated with responses to pathogens, tumor antigens, self-antigens and alloantigens. Samples from around 35 PTCy-treated patients and approximately 16 related bone marrow donors of those patients were subjected to antigen receptor sequencing. Because TRA and TRB clonality were tightly correlated in 9 samples, subsequent TCR analyses were focused on TRB only. In 3 patients, TRB sequencing was also performed on up to 3 more blood samples taken 2 to 5.2 years after transplant, and in several patients, pretransplant blood was also TRB-sequenced.

General study outcomes and caveats: The TRB repertoires of T cells infiltrating skin or the GI tract showed only limited overlap with the TRB repertoires found in blood. At 1-2 months, donor-recipient similarity was low but rose over the first year, and the later blood repertoires were often dominated by donor CD8+ memory clones. Across the roughly 48 patients, TRB clonality was highly associated with recipient CMV seropositivity and CMV reactivation, and diversity with PTCy was similar to that in the CNI/methotrexate controls.

Genomic DNA was used for TRB sequencing, which was performed with the immunoSEQ assay at survey resolution or with the hsTCRB kit. The authors processed their data as follows. The immunoSEQ software handled the initial read processing, while the LymphoSeq R package was used for the repertoire analyses. Clonality was computed as 1 minus normalized Shannon entropy, and a Gini coefficient was also calculated for each TRB dataset. Phenotypes of unsorted samples were inferred by mapping TRB sequences from sorted subsets of the recipient or donor onto unsorted samples of the same recipient. TCRdb obtained this table from immuneACCESS and retained in-frame rearrangements with V and J assigned. These tables miss some clones; where compared with another copy, unresolved V genes account for less than half of the shortfall, and the remainder is unexplained. V, J and clone size were drawn from that table, and D and trimming were deduced from the DNA. Across this sample, about 39,000 clones were tabulated and none appeared just once. The ten largest account for 4% to 5% of the sample.

Related bone marrow donors provided peripheral blood samples on the day of marrow donation. Mononuclear cells from peripheral blood and bone marrow were separated by Ficoll-Hypaque density centrifugation and then cryopreserved. The CDR3, cysteine through phenylalanine, is 15 amino acids long. Left in the record is the CDR3 DNA by itself, 45 bases read in frame from the first base. CDR1 SGHRS and CDR2 YFSETQ were looked up in the germline V gene. Here V drops 2 bases and J drops 0 bases, and the junction holds 1 base not matched to any gene. The sample taken for sequencing was PBMCs. The V gene is TRBV5-1 and the J gene is TRBJ1-1; 10 bases in the middle match TRBD1. This receptor was identified in a woman between 45 and 65 years old in good health and a related stem cell transplant donor. For the CDR3, the sequence is CASSLDRGLNTEAFF. The nucleotide sequence is TGCGCCAGCAGCTTAGACAGGGGGCTGAACACTGAAGCTTTCTTT.